This T cell receptor (beta chain) derives from a study of Ad26.COV2.S vaccination and SARS-CoV-2 variants. Overall study: As a participant in COV1001, the donor was in the Ad26.COV2.S trial arm.

This CDR3 has 15 amino acids. The V gene lost 0 bases and the J gene lost 4 bases, with 12 bases spanning the gap. CDR1 and CDR2 (germline): MGHRA, YSYEKL. Only a few counts were recorded for this clone. Sequencing used immunoSEQ multiplex PCR; TCRdb keeps in-frame clones, though not all of them. The sample holds roughly 320,000 clones, around 90% seen once. Treatment of the sample: around 19 received Ad26.COV2.S at low or high dose, single or two shots; five or six received placebo; per-sample allocation not given. Vaccine and placebo recipients were sampled on day 63 after the first injection. This sequence originates from a person between 18 and 60 years old who received the Ad26.COV2.S COVID-19 vaccine or a placebo. The chain recombines TRBV4-1 with TRBJ1-1; D not resolved. Sequenced material: peripheral blood, taken in a trial of Ad26.COV2.S vaccine versus placebo. This CDR3 reads CASSQDMPGLTEAFF. CDR3 nucleotide sequence: TGCGCCAGCAGCCAAGATATGCCAGGACTCACTGAAGCTTTCTTT.